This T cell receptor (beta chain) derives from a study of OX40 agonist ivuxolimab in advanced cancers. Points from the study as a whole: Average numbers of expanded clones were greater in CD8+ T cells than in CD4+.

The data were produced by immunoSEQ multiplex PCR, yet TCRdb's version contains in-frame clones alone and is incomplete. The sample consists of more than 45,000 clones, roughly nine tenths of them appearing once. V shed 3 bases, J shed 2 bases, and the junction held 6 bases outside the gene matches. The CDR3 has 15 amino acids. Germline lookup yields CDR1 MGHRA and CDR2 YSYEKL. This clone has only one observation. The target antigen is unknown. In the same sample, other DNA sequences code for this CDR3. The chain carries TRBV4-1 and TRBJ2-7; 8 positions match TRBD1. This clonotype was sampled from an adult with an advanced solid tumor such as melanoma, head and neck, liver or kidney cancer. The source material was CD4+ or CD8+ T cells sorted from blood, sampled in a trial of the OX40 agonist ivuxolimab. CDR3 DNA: TGCGCCAGCAGCCACCTCGGACAGGGCGCCTACGAGCAGTACTTC. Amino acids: CASSHLGQGAYEQYF.